One sample yielded the 13 T cell receptor beta chains listed below, sequenced in a study of PD-1 blockade in classical Hodgkin lymphoma. The table came from immunoSEQ multiplex PCR; TCRdb's copy has only in-frame clones and leaves some out. The sample lists around 25,000 clones, around 70% occurring once. The time point was: cycle 4 day 1 (C4D1), after less than seven weeks of nivolumab. There was relapse after autologous stem cell transplantation in every patient, and there was variation in brentuximab vedotin exposure. The material sequenced was peripheral blood mononuclear cells (PBMCs), taken before the fourth cycle of nivolumab. The source of these receptors is a human donor with classical Hodgkin lymphoma.

The J gene is TRBJ1-1, the V gene TRBV7-3; no firm D call. Trimming left V 0 bases short and J 1 base short, with 3 bases between. Germline values: CDR1 SGHTA, CDR2 FQGTGA. This CDR3 is built from 13 residues. The CDR3 reads CASSLTGNTEAFF. The DNA for the CDR3 is TGTGCCAGCAGCTTAACTGGGAACACTGAAGCTTTCTTT. Variable domain in full (rest from reference TRBV7-3 and TRBJ1-1): GAGVSQTPSNKVTEKGKYVELRCDPISGHTALYWYRQSLGQGPEFLIYFQGTGAADDSGLPNDRFFAVRPEGSVSTLKIQRTERGDSAVYLCASSLTGNTEAFFGQGTRLTVV.

The rearrangement joins TRBV27 to TRBJ2-1, with TRBD1 matching over 11 bases. This CDR3 comprises 16 residues. The V segment lost 4 bases and the J segment 10 bases; nucleotides outside the gene matches: 12. Germline V gene sequence: CDR1 MNHEY, CDR2 SMNVEV (reference sequence). CDR3 in DNA: TGTGCCAGCAGTTCCACCCGGACAGGGGGCAGCGGGGAGCAGTTCTTC. It translates to CASSSTRTGGSGEQFF.

The rearrangement joins TRBV5-1 to TRBJ2-5; TRBD2 matches at 7 bases. CDR3 size: 13 residues. Germline trimming cut 4 bases from V and 11 bases from J; bases unmatched to any gene: 11. Per the germline V gene, CDR1 is SGHRS and CDR2 is YFSETQ. In DNA, the CDR3 is TGCGCCAGCAGCATCGGACTAGTTCGGGAGCAGTACTTC. It yields the protein CASSIGLVREQYF.

The genes are TRBV9 and TRBJ2-6, with a tentative D call TRBD1 (6 bases). Germline V CDR1 and CDR2: SGDLS, YYNGEE. Trimming left V 3 bases short and J 0 bases short, with 16 bases between. The CDR3 consists of 18 residues. The CDR3 nucleotides read TGTGCCAGCAGCGCTCACTGGACAGCCATCTCTGGGGCCAACGTCCTGACTTTC. Protein: CASSAHWTAISGANVLTF.

By share of the sample, this clone is medium-sized. DNA of the CDR3: TGTGCCAGCAGCACGGACTATCCAGATACGCAGTATTTT. Its translation is CASSTDYPDTQYF. V is TRBV5-4 and J is TRBJ2-3, with D tentatively TRBD2 (6 bases). Germline CDR1 is SGHNT and CDR2 is YYREEE (reference sequence). This CDR3 is 13 amino acids long. Deletions cut 4 bases from V and 4 bases from J, with 10 bases between. Variable domain in full (rest from reference TRBV5-4 and TRBJ2-3): ETGVTQSPTHLIKTRGQQVTLRCSSQSGHNTVSWYQQALGQGPQFIFQYYREEENGRGNFPPRFSGLQFPNYSSELNVNALELDDSALYLCASSTDYPDTQYFGPGTRLTVL.

The chain combines TRBV27 with TRBJ1-1; D may be TRBD1 (5 bases). This CDR3 is 14 amino acids long. Germline-derived CDR1 and CDR2 are MNHEY and SMNVEV (reference sequence). V lost 4 bases, J lost 11 bases, and 20 bases lay in between. The CDR3 DNA reads TGTGCCAGCAGTTCTCTTATGCAAGGGGCGAAGGCTTTCTTT. This translates into CASSSLMQGAKAFF.

V gene TRBV5-5 combines with J gene TRBJ1-4; D is uncertain. This CDR3 has 17 residues. Per the germline V gene, CDR1 is SGHKS and CDR2 is YYEKEE (reference sequence). Trimming pared 4 bases from V and 7 bases from J, leaving 23 bases between. CDR3 sequence reads: CASSPLEEDLYSEKLFF. For the CDR3, the DNA is TGTGCCAGCAGCCCGCTTGAAGAGGACCTGTATAGTGAAAAACTGTTTTTT. Variable domain in full (rest from reference TRBV5-5 and TRBJ1-4): DAGVTQSPTHLIKTRGQQVTLRCSPISGHKSVSWYQQVLGQGPQFIFQYYEKEERGRGNFPDRFSARQFPNYSSELNVNALLLGDSALYLCASSPLEEDLYSEKLFFGSGTQLSVL.

The chain links TRBV30 to TRBJ2-3, with 11 bases that match TRBD2. Per germline, CDR1 GTSNPN and CDR2 SVGIG (reference sequence). The CDR3 has 16 residues. The V segment lost 2 bases and the J segment 1 base; nucleotides outside the gene matches: 5. In nucleotides, the CDR3 is TGTGCCTGGAGTAAAGGACTAGCGGGCGGCACAGATACGCAGTATTTT. Amino acid sequence: CAWSKGLAGGTDTQYF.

The rearrangement uses TRBV6-5 and TRBJ2-7; 11 bases are shared with TRBD1. CDR1 is MNHEY and CDR2 is SVGAGI in the germline V gene. The CDR3 is 13 amino acids. Trimming cost V 8 bases and J 7 bases; bases outside gene matches: 7. CDR3 sequence reads: CASSLGTGGEQYF. The CDR3 DNA is TGTGCCAGCTCCTTAGGGACAGGGGGTGAGCAGTACTTC.

The V gene is TRBV19, the J gene TRBJ2-5, with TRBD2 matching 14 bases. With V trimmed by 4 bases and J by 5 bases, 6 bases remained unmatched. Germline V gene data show CDR1 as LNHDA and CDR2 as SQIVND (reference sequence). This CDR3 is built from 16 residues. Here the CDR3 reads CASSNGLAGGQETQYF. CDR3 DNA sequence: TGTGCCAGTAGTAACGGACTAGCGGGAGGTCAGGAGACCCAGTACTTC.

V gene TRBV28 combines with J gene TRBJ1-2; tentatively, D is TRBD1 (5 bases). Per the germline V gene, CDR1 is MDHEN and CDR2 is SYDVKM. CDR3 size: 14 residues. V was pared by 4 bases and J by 4 bases, with 13 bases between. The CDR3 coding sequence is TGTGCCAGCAGTTCCCCCGGGACGGTCTATGGCTACACCTTC. Translating it yields CASSSPGTVYGYTF.

This clone is medium-sized (0.01 to 0.1%). V gene TRBV5-1 combines with J gene TRBJ2-5, with 9 bases aligning to TRBD1. Trimming removed 3 bases from V and 4 bases from J; junction bases left unmatched: 7. There are 15 residues in the CDR3. Germline V gene data show CDR1 as SGHRS and CDR2 as YFSETQ. DNA of the CDR3: TGCGCCAGCAGCTGGGGGACAGGGAGGGGAGAGACCCAGTACTTC. It yields the protein CASSWGTGRGETQYF.

The count of this clone is one. The chain links TRBV5-1 to TRBJ2-3; 8 positions match TRBD2. In germline, CDR1 is SGHRS, CDR2 YFSETQ. The CDR3 runs to 15 residues. J was trimmed by 0 bases and V by 2 bases; bases with no gene match: 2. The DNA of the CDR3 is TGCGCCAGCAGCTTTGGACTAGCCAGCACAGATACGCAGTATTTT. This encodes CASSFGLASTDTQYF.